There are many counts of the clone carrying this T cell receptor beta chain. Its antigen is not known. The data stem from a study of T cell repertoires in cytomegalovirus infection. Overall study context: CMV infection and matching HLA type were both indicated by public TCR beta signatures. Study-wide points: HLA-C-restricted CMV-specific TCR beta clonotypes were dominant in the ex vivo response. CMV carriers having the relevant HLA were flagged by cumulative public TCR beta family frequency.

CDR3 length: 15 residues. The ends were cut back, 0 bases at V and 1 base at J, with 9 bases in the middle. Germline assignment: CDR1 SEHNR and CDR2 FQNEAQ (reference sequence). TCRdb called the reads again in MiXCR, with one record for every CDR3 protein. The sample lists under 350,000 distinct CDR3 sequences; roughly a tenth were seen once. V and J are TRBV7-9 and TRBJ2-5, with TRBD2 as a possible D gene (6 bases). Sequenced material: PBMCs. This clonotype originated in a human donor in good health (CMV status not recorded). Some clones in this sample may be carry-over from other donors' samples. DNA of the CDR3: TGTGCCAGCAGCTTAGCCGGCGGGGCCCAAGAGACCCAGTACTTC. Translated: CASSLAGGAQETQYF.